This T cell receptor beta chain emerged from a study of OX40 agonist ivuxolimab in advanced cancers. Measured with immunoSEQ multiplex PCR; TCRdb has only the in-frame clones, and not every one. The data show about 50,000 clones, about three quarters seen once. The CDR3 has 13 amino acids. Germline V CDR1 and CDR2: SQVTM, ANQGSEA. V gene TRBV29-1 combines with J gene TRBJ2-5, with a possible D match to TRBD2 (6 bases). The end of the DNA aligns better with TRBJ2-7, so the J call may be wrong. This TCR was recovered from an adult with an advanced solid tumor such as melanoma, head and neck, liver or kidney cancer. The sequences come from CD4+ or CD8+ T cells sorted from blood, collected in a trial of the OX40 agonist ivuxolimab. For the CDR3, the DNA is TGCAGCGTTGACGGTAGCGGAAGGTACGAGCAGTACTTC. Translating gives CSVDGSGRYEQYF.